Listed below are T cell receptor beta chains from one sample, sequenced in a study of early T cells in non-severe SARS-CoV-2 infection. TCRdb reanalysed the 5' RACE reads using MiXCR and keeps one entry per CDR3 protein. This sample has about 76,000 distinct CDR3 sequences, with about 12% found just once. The sample was whole blood. The receptors were sampled from an adult who was a healthcare worker with PCR-confirmed SARS-CoV-2 infection or an uninfected control (not recorded which). The CDR3 runs from the conserved cysteine through the conserved F or W. The D gene is left open where the match is weak. Only some rows state a clone size, as once, few, many or a class for expanded clones.

>many|TRBV28|TRBJ2-5|TRBD2
CASSAGVKETQYF
TGTGCCAGCAGTGCGGGAGTAAAGGAGACCCAGTACTTC
>few|TRBV28|TRBJ1-2|TRBD1
CASSSYRGPRFF
TGTGCCAGCAGTTCGTACAGGGGACCCCGCTTCTTC
>NA|TRBV2|TRBJ2-1|NA
CTSRWGNEQFF
TGTACCAGCAGGTGGGGGAATGAGCAGTTCTTC
>many|TRBV7-6|TRBJ2-1|TRBD2
CASSLGGGRALDEQFF
TGTGCCAGCAGCCTAGGGGGCGGGAGGGCCTTGGATGAGCAGTTCTTC
>few|TRBV7-2|TRBJ2-5|NA
CASSLTGLPPQTQYF
TGTGCCAGCAGCCTGACAGGTCTACCCCCGCAGACCCAGTACTTC
>many|TRBV18|TRBJ1-1|NA
CASSPQGTEAFF
TGTGCCAGCTCACCACAGGGCACTGAAGCTTTCTTT
>many|TRBV29-1|TRBJ2-7|TRBD1
CSAQGQGSEQYF
TGCAGCGCCCAAGGACAGGGCAGCGAGCAGTACTTC
>NA|TRBV28|TRBJ2-7|NA
CASSPPGADLYEQYF
TGTGCCAGCAGCCCCCCCGGTGCCGACCTCTACGAGCAGTACTTC
>few|TRBV18|TRBJ2-5|NA
CASSPPEETQYF
TGTGCCAGCTCACCACCTGAAGAGACCCAGTACTTC
>many|TRBV20-1|TRBJ2-2|TRBD2
CSATSGRARELFF
TGCAGTGCAACTAGCGGGAGGGCCCGGGAGCTGTTTTTT
>few|TRBV5-1|TRBJ2-5|NA
CASSPGVADKETQYF
TGCGCCAGCAGCCCCGGGGTAGCGGATAAAGAGACCCAGTACTTC
>many|TRBV18|TRBJ1-5|TRBD1
CASSPGQVGQPQHF
TGTGCCAGCTCACCAGGACAGGTGGGCCAGCCCCAGCATTTT
>NA|TRBV29-1|TRBJ2-2|NA
CSVYTSTGELFF
TGCAGCGTTTATACTTCCACCGGGGAGCTGTTTTTT
>many|TRBV11-3|TRBJ2-2|NA
CASSLRTVNTGELFF
TGTGCCAGCAGCTTACGGACAGTAAACACCGGGGAGCTGTTTTTT
>many|TRBV29-1|TRBJ1-2|NA
CSVDLFNYGYTF
TGCAGCGTTGATTTGTTTAACTATGGCTACACCTTC
>few|TRBV9|TRBJ2-1|TRBD2
CASSVSWGGYNEQFF
TGTGCCAGCAGCGTTAGCTGGGGGGGTTACAATGAGCAGTTCTTC
>many|TRBV6-1|TRBJ2-1|NA
CASSAVGTTLSEQFF
TGTGCCAGCAGTGCCGTGGGGACCACTCTTAGTGAGCAGTTCTTC
>few|TRBV28|TRBJ2-1|TRBD2
CASSPSGPWDEQFF
TGTGCCAGCAGCCCTAGCGGGCCATGGGATGAGCAGTTCTTC
>NA|TRBV29-1|TRBJ1-1|NA
CSVVGDTEAFF
TGCAGCGTTGTGGGGGACACTGAAGCTTTCTTT
>few|TRBV7-9|TRBJ1-1|NA
CASSLAAGNTEAFF
TGTGCCAGCAGCTTAGCCGCAGGAAACACTGAAGCTTTCTTT
>NA|TRBV7-2|TRBJ1-2|TRBD1
CASSLGGRPQGYTF
TGTGCCAGCAGTCTAGGGGGCCGGCCGCAGGGCTACACCTTC
>NA|TRBV5-4|TRBJ2-1|NA
CASSLGTFYNEQFF
TGTGCCAGCAGCTTGGGGACTTTCTACAATGAGCAGTTCTTC
>many|TRBV18|TRBJ1-6|NA
CASSPEGGNSPLHF
TGTGCCAGCTCACCCGAGGGGGGGAATTCACCCCTCCACTTT
>NA|TRBV7-3|TRBJ2-2|TRBD1
CASSSTGGYTGELFF
TGTGCCAGCAGCTCGACAGGGGGCTACACCGGGGAGCTGTTTTTT
>few|TRBV28|TRBJ2-7|NA
CASAGTPNYEQYF
TGTGCCAGCGCGGGTACACCTAACTACGAGCAGTACTTC
>few|TRBV29-1|TRBJ2-5|NA
CSVGKETQYF
TGCAGCGTTGGCAAGGAGACCCAGTACTTC
>few|TRBV24-1|TRBJ2-1|NA
CATAVYGENEQFF
TGTGCCACGGCGGTCTATGGGGAGAATGAGCAGTTCTTC
>many|TRBV6-6|TRBJ1-5|NA
CASSYITDQPQHF
TGTGCCAGCAGTTATATAACAGATCAGCCCCAGCATTTT
>few|TRBV20-1|TRBJ2-7|NA
CSARGRAGEQYF
TGCAGTGCTAGGGGTAGGGCGGGGGAGCAGTACTTC
>NA|TRBV29-1|TRBJ2-3|TRBD2
CSVDQREGTDTQYF
TGCAGCGTTGACCAGCGGGAAGGCACAGATACGCAGTATTTT
>many|TRBV29-1|TRBJ2-1|NA
CSVDVTRRYNEQFF
TGCAGCGTTGATGTAACCCGAAGGTACAATGAGCAGTTCTTC
>many|TRBV6-5|TRBJ1-2|NA
CASSYLTGPNYGYTF
TGTGCCAGCAGTTACCTGACAGGACCTAACTATGGCTACACCTTC
>NA|TRBV5-1|TRBJ2-7|NA
CASSAPGAGVPYEQYF
TGCGCCAGCAGCGCCCCTGGCGCTGGGGTTCCCTACGAGCAGTACTTC
>many|TRBV3-1|TRBJ2-7|TRBD1
CASSPRGQGASYEQYF
TGTGCCAGCAGCCCCCGTGGACAGGGGGCGTCCTACGAGCAGTACTTC
>NA|TRBV30|TRBJ2-2|NA
CAWCPDSYTGELFF
TGTGCCTGGTGCCCGGACAGTTACACCGGGGAGCTGTTTTTT
>NA|TRBV29-1|TRBJ2-7|TRBD2
CSVEGGTSGSYEQYF
TGCAGCGTTGAAGGAGGGACTAGCGGCTCCTACGAGCAGTACTTC
>few|TRBV29-1|TRBJ2-7|TRBD1
CSATGQGANEQYF
TGCAGCGCCACGGGACAGGGGGCCAACGAGCAGTACTTC
>NA|TRBV16|TRBJ1-5|NA
CASSPTGGPGHQPQHF
TGTGCCAGCAGCCCGACGGGGGGCCCCGGCCATCAGCCCCAGCATTTT
>NA|TRBV6-1|TRBJ1-2|NA
CASSEGDSNYGYTF
TGTGCCAGCAGTGAAGGAGACAGTAATTATGGCTACACCTTC
>NA|TRBV9|TRBJ2-3|TRBD2
CASSMTSGYGGDTQYF
TGTGCCAGCAGCATGACTAGCGGTTATGGTGGAGATACGCAGTATTTT
>once|TRBV3-1|TRBJ2-7|NA
CASSLASLYHEQYF
TGTGCCAGCAGCCTAGCGTCACTTTATCACGAGCAGTACTTC
>NA|TRBV20-1|TRBJ2-3|TRBD2
CSASKTSGSSDTQYF
TGCAGTGCTAGTAAGACTAGCGGGAGTAGTGATACGCAGTATTTT
>few|TRBV11-2|TRBJ2-3|NA
CASSLSRADTQYF
TGTGCCAGCAGCTTATCTCGCGCAGATACGCAGTATTTT
>few|TRBV29-1|TRBJ2-7|TRBD2
CSVEGTSGSGAQYF
TGCAGCGTTGAGGGGACTAGCGGGAGCGGAGCCCAGTACTTC
>few|TRBV25-1|TRBJ2-3|NA
CASSVISADTQYF
TGTGCCAGCAGTGTAATTAGCGCAGATACGCAGTATTTT
>few|TRBV6-5|TRBJ2-1|TRBD2
CASRAGLAGASNEQFF
TGTGCCAGCAGGGCAGGACTAGCGGGAGCGAGCAATGAGCAGTTCTTC
>few|TRBV6-5|TRBJ1-6|NA
CASIATYSSYNSPLHF
TGTGCCAGCATCGCTACCTACAGCTCCTATAATTCACCCCTCCACTTT
>few|TRBV6-5|TRBJ2-3|NA
CASLPPLRDTQYF
TGTGCCAGCCTACCCCCGCTTCGGGATACGCAGTATTTT
>few|TRBV14|TRBJ2-1|NA
CASSQDWGRISYNEQFF
TGTGCCAGCAGCCAAGATTGGGGGAGGATCTCCTACAATGAGCAGTTCTTC
>many|TRBV20-1|TRBJ2-7|NA
CSAERYSYSYEQYF
TGCAGTGCTGAGCGGTACTCCTACTCCTACGAGCAGTACTTC
>few|TRBV19|TRBJ2-2|NA
CASSMDGVGTGELFF
TGTGCCAGTAGTATGGATGGTGTGGGCACCGGGGAGCTGTTTTTT
>NA|TRBV3-1|TRBJ2-1|NA
CASSQDLGEVANEQFF
TGTGCCAGCAGCCAAGATCTGGGGGAGGTAGCCAATGAGCAGTTCTTC
>few|TRBV7-8|TRBJ1-4|TRBD1
CASSLRTGAKKLFF
TGTGCCAGCAGCCTCAGGACAGGGGCGAAAAAACTGTTTTTT
>many|TRBV7-9|TRBJ1-1|NA
CASSLAEVNTEAFF
TGTGCCAGCAGCTTAGCTGAAGTGAACACTGAAGCTTTCTTT
>few|TRBV10-2|TRBJ2-7|NA
CASRENRVWDEQYF
TGCGCCAGCAGGGAGAACAGGGTATGGGACGAGCAGTACTTC
>NA|TRBV19|TRBJ1-1|NA
CASSITRGPTGAFF
TGTGCCAGTAGTATCACCCGGGGGCCCACTGGAGCTTTCTTT